This TCR beta chain was found in a study of cytomegalovirus exposure and HLA in healthy donors. Study results and limitations: Presence/absence analysis assumed near-uniform sequencing depth across donors.

Details on this clone: Its antigen is unknown.

From germline, CDR1 is LNHDA and CDR2 SQIVND (reference sequence). The CDR3 contains 13 residues. V was trimmed by 6 bases and J by 8 bases, leaving 14 bases between them. The PCR was carried out with 60 Vbeta primers and 13 Jbeta primers. TCRdb keeps only in-frame clones here, not all; method: immunoSEQ multiplex PCR. This sample has fewer than 80,000 clones, with roughly 80% found just once. This chain uses TRBV19 with TRBJ2-1; no clear D. Input material: PBMCs. The source of this sequence is a woman aged 40-49 years in good health and CMV-seropositive. The CDR3 DNA reads as TGTGCCAGTAGCTTAGAAAAGTCGCATGAGCAGTTCTTC. It translates to CASSLEKSHEQFF.